The following is a TCR beta chain sequence with its context. The source of the sample is a study of technical replicates of blood from a few donors. TCRdb keeps only in-frame clones here, not all; method: immunoSEQ multiplex PCR. The sample has about 87,000 clones, around 95% seen once. Germline V gene sequence: CDR1 SNHLY, CDR2 FYNNEI. The CDR3 spans 13 residues. The V gene lost 4 bases and the J gene lost 7 bases, with 13 bases spanning the gap. The TCR sequence derives from a human donor in good health. The material sequenced was T cells isolated from PBMCs. The chain links TRBV2 to TRBJ1-1; D is perhaps TRBD1 (5 bases). CDR3 in amino acids: CASSGIRGGEAFF. The CDR3 DNA reads TGTGCCAGCAGTGGCATAAGGGGAGGTGAAGCTTTCTTT.